The 17 T cell receptor beta chains below were found in one sample sequenced in a study of T cell responses to AZD1222 COVID-19 vaccine. TCRdb's table, derived via immunoSEQ multiplex PCR, lists solely in-frame clones and lacks some. The sample records 55,000 to 65,000 clones, approximately 83% being singletons. The input for sequencing was peripheral blood, taken on day 0 of AZD1222 vaccination. The receptors come from an adult in good health.

The chain is built from TRBV7-2 and TRBJ1-4; maybe TRBD1 (6 bases). Germline assignment: CDR1 SGHTA and CDR2 FQGNSA. This CDR3 contains 14 residues. Trimming took off 5 bases at V and 8 bases at J, with 15 bases between the two ends. CDR3 coding DNA: TGTGCCAGCAGCCCGGATCGGACAGCCGAAAAACTGTTTTTT. This sequence encodes CASSPDRTAEKLFF.

The J gene is TRBJ1-2, the V gene TRBV27, with 7 positions matching TRBD1. V trimming: 6 bases; J trimming: 6 bases; junction bases outside the gene matches: 13. CDR1 is MNHEY, CDR2 SMNVEV, per germline (reference sequence). The CDR3 is 15 residues long. The CDR3 bases are TGTGCCAGCAGGCTCGAGGGGGCGCCGTTCGATGGCTACACCTTC. This sequence encodes CASRLEGAPFDGYTF.

The chain is built from TRBV16 and TRBJ1-5; D unclear. V was pared by 1 base and J by 0 bases, with 13 bases between. Germline V gene sequence: CDR1 KGHSY, CDR2 FQNENV. The CDR3 sequence is 17 residues long. The chain's CDR3 is CASSQFNKIYSNQPQHF. Written as DNA, the CDR3 is TGTGCCAGCAGCCAATTCAACAAAATTTATAGCAATCAGCCCCAGCATTTT.

This rearrangement joins TRBV25-1 to TRBJ2-5; 12 bases align to TRBD2. Germline values: CDR1 MGHDK, CDR2 SYGVNS. V gave up 7 bases and J gave up 9 bases; unmatched junction bases: 6. The CDR3 sequence is 13 residues long. CDR3 bases: TGTGCCAGCACTAGCGGGGGGGCCAGGGCCCAGTACTTC. Amino acids: CASTSGGARAQYF.

The chain recombines TRBV10-3 with TRBJ1-1; no clear D. From germline, CDR1 is ENHRY and CDR2 SYGVKD. V gave up 0 bases and J gave up 4 bases, with 15 bases separating them. The CDR3 consists of 16 residues. CDR3 bases: TGTGCCATCAGTGAGTCGGGGTCGGCCCGGAGCACTGAAGCTTTCTTT. Amino acids: CAISESGSARSTEAFF.

The chain has TRBV28 and TRBJ1-2; TRBD1 aligns across 9 bases. The junction had 10 bases not matched to a gene; V was cut back by 2 bases and J by 6 bases. The length of the CDR3 is 16 residues. The V gene's germline CDR1 is MDHEN and CDR2 SYDVKM. CDR3 sequence reads: CASSLPDRGDKNGYTF. The CDR3 DNA sequence: TGTGCCAGCAGTTTACCGGACAGGGGTGATAAGAATGGCTACACCTTC.

J is TRBJ1-2 and V is TRBV28; unclear D gene. The CDR3 consists of 16 residues. Trimming removed 5 bases at V and 8 bases at J, with 24 bases between. CDR1 MDHEN and CDR2 SYDVKM come from the germline V gene. CDR3 nucleotides: TGTGCCAGCAGTCCCCACTTTATTGTCCAGCCCCGCGGCTACACCTTC. This codes for CASSPHFIVQPRGYTF.

This chain connects TRBV19 to TRBJ2-7, with D possibly being TRBD1 (6 bases). Trimming left V 4 bases short and J 2 bases short, with 9 bases between. CDR1 is LNHDA, CDR2 SQIVND, per germline (reference sequence). This CDR3 is built from 13 residues. The CDR3 sequence: CASSSQGTYEQYF. CDR3 coding DNA: TGTGCCAGTAGTAGTCAGGGGACCTACGAGCAGTACTTC.

DNA of the CDR3: TGTGCCAGCAGTTTATCGATTCAGGGCGGGGGCTACACCTTC. Its protein is CASSLSIQGGGYTF. The chain joins TRBV27 to TRBJ1-2, with TRBD1 as a possible D gene (5 bases). Germline CDR1 MNHEY, CDR2 SMNVEV (reference sequence). This CDR3 has 14 amino acids. V lost 0 bases, J lost 8 bases, and 13 bases lay in between.

This sequence joins TRBV3-1 (or the pseudogene TRBV3-2) and TRBJ2-3, with 9 bases lining up with TRBD2. The CDR3 covers 18 residues. Germline V CDR1 and CDR2: LGHDT, YNNKEL (reference sequence). The V and J ends lost 0 bases and 2 bases, in that order; junction bases with no gene match: 9. CDR3 coding DNA: TGTGCCAGCAGCCAAGATCAAGGGCTAGCGGGGATCACAGATACGCAGTATTTT. Translating gives CASSQDQGLAGITDTQYF.

The V call is TRBV6-5, the J call TRBJ2-1, with D possibly being TRBD1 (5 bases). The CDR3 contains 12 residues. CDR1 is MNHEY and CDR2 is SVGAGI in the germline V gene. V lost 7 bases and J lost 5, with 9 bases in between. CDR3 residues: CASIKGNNEQFF. DNA of the CDR3: TGTGCCAGCATCAAGGGGAACAATGAGCAGTTCTTC.

CDR3 residues: CATAVKETGTGSYEQYF. The DNA for the CDR3 is TGTGCCACCGCGGTTAAAGAAACCGGGACAGGTTCCTACGAGCAGTACTTC. The chain combines TRBV19 with TRBJ2-7; 8 bases agree with TRBD1. Unmatched junction bases numbered 18, after V lost 10 bases and J lost 1 base. The CDR3 contains 17 residues. CDR1 and CDR2 (germline): LNHDA, SQIVND (reference sequence).

The CDR3 here is CASSIPGGSYNEQFF. The DNA of the CDR3 is TGTGCCAGTAGTATACCGGGGGGATCCTACAATGAGCAGTTCTTC. The rearrangement uses TRBV19 and TRBJ2-1; 7 bases match TRBD2. The CDR3 extends over 15 amino acids. Germline trimming cut 2 bases from V and 1 base from J; bases unmatched to any gene: 2. CDR1 is LNHDA and CDR2 is SQIVND in the germline V gene (reference sequence).

V is TRBV18 and J is TRBJ1-2, with 8 bases fitting TRBD1. Germline V CDR1 and CDR2: KGHSH, LQKENI. This CDR3 has 13 residues. Trimming at V came to 0 bases and at J to 8 bases, leaving 2 bases not matched to a gene. DNA for the CDR3: TGTGCCAGCTCACCACCGACAGGGGAAGGCTACACCTTC. It translates to CASSPPTGEGYTF.

The rearrangement uses TRBV9 and TRBJ2-5; D is possibly TRBD1 (5 bases). The V and J ends lost 3 bases and 6 bases respectively, with 9 bases between them. The germline V gene has CDR1 SGDLS and CDR2 YYNGEE. This CDR3 spans 12 amino acids. DNA for the CDR3: TGTGCCAGCAGCGCTGGGGCTCAGACCCAGTACTTC. It yields the protein CASSAGAQTQYF.

The chain is built from TRBV18 and TRBJ1-5; TRBD1 matches 9 bases. CDR3 length: 14 amino acids. Unmatched junction bases numbered 4, after V lost 6 bases and J lost 4 bases. Germline loops: CDR1 KGHSH, CDR2 LQKENI. The CDR3 DNA follows: TGTGCCAGCTCTCCGACAGGGGGAAATCAGCCCCAGCATTTT. The encoded protein is CASSPTGGNQPQHF. Together with reference TRBV18 and TRBJ1-5, the CDR3 gives the full variable domain: NAGVMQNPRHLVRRRGQEARLRCSPMKGHSHVYWYRQLPEEGLKFMVYLQKENIIDESGMPKERFSAEFPKEGPSILRIQQVVRGDSAAYFCASSPTGGNQPQHFGDGTRLSIL.

This clone was picked up a small number of times. V and J are TRBV28 and TRBJ1-5; perhaps TRBD1 as D (6 bases). Germline CDR1 is MDHEN and CDR2 is SYDVKM. Trimming stripped 3 bases from V and 2 bases from J, with 17 bases between. The CDR3 is 17 residues long. CDR3 amino acids: CASSLGGGGLGNQPQHF. CDR3 sequence (DNA): TGTGCCAGCAGTTTGGGGGGCGGGGGGCTCGGCAATCAGCCCCAGCATTTT.